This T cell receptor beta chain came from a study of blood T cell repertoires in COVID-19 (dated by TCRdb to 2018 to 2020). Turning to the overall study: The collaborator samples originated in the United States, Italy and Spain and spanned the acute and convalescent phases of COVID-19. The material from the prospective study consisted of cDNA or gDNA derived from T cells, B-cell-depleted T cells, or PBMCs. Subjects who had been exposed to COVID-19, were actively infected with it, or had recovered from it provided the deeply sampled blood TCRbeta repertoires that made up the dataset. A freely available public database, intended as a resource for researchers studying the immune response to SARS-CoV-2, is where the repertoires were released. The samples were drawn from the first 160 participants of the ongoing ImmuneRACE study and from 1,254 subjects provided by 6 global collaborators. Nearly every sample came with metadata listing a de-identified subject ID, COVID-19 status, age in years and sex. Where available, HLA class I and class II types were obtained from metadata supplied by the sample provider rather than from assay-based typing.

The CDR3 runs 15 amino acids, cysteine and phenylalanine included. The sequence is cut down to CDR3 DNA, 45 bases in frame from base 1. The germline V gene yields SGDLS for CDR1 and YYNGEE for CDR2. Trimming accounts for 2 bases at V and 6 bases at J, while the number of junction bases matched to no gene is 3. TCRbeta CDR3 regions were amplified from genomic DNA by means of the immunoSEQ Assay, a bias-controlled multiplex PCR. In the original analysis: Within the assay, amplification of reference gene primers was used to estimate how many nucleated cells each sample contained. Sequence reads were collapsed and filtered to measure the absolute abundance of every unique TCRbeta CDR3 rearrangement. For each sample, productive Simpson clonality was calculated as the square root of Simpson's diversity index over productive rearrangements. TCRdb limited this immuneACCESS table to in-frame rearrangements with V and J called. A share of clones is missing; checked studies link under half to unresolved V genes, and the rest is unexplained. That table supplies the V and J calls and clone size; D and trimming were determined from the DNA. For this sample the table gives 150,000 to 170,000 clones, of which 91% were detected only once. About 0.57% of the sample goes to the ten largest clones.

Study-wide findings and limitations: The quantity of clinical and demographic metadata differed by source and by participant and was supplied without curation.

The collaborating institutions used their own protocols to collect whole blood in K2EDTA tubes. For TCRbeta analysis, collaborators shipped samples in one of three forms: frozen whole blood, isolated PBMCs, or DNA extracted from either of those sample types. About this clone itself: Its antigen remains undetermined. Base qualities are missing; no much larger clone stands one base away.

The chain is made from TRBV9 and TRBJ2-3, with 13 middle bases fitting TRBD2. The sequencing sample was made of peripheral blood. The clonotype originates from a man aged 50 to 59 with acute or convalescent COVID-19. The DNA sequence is TGTGCCAGCAGCGTGACTAGCGGGGGGCGGGATACGCAGTATTTT. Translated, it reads CASSVTSGGRDTQYF.